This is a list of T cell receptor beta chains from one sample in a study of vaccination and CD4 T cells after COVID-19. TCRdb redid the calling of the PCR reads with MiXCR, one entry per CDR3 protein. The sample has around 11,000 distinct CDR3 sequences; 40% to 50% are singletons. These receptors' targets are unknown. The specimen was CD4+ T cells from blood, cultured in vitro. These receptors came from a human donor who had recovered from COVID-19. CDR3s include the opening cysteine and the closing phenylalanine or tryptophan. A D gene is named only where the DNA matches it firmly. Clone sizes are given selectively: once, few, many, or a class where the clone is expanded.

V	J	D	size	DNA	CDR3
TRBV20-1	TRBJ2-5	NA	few	TGCAGTGCTGGCTCCCTTCGGGGGATGGTTGAGACCCAGTACTTC	CSAGSLRGMVETQYF
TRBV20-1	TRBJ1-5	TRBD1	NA	TGCAGCTCTAACAGGGGCGGCGGTTATAGCAATCAGCCCCAGCATTTT	CSSNRGGGYSNQPQHF
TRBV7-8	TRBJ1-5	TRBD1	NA	TGTGCCAGCAGCTTAATCCGGGACAGTTATAGCAATCAGCCCCAGCATTTT	CASSLIRDSYSNQPQHF
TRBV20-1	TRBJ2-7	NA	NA	TGCAGTGCTCGAAAGCAACATCTTGCCATTTACGAGCAGTACTTC	CSARKQHLAIYEQYF
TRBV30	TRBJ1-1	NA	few	TGTGCCTGGAGTCCCCTGAGTGGGGGGATGAACACTGAAGCTTTCTTT	CAWSPLSGGMNTEAFF
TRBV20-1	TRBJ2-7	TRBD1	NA	TGCAGTGCTAGCTCGGACAGGGGATCCTACGAGCAGTACTTC	CSASSDRGSYEQYF
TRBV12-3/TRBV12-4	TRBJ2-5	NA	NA	TGTGCCAGCAGTCCGACTATGGGGGTGAGAGAGACCCAGTACTTC	CASSPTMGVRETQYF
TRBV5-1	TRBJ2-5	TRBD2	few	TGCGCCAGCAGCTTCTCCGGGACTAGCAACCAAGAGACCCAGTACTTC	CASSFSGTSNQETQYF
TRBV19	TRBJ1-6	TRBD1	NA	TGTGCCAGTAGACCTGGGACAGGGGTAAATTCACCCCTCCACTTT	CASRPGTGVNSPLHF
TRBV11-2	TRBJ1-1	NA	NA	TGTGCCAGCAGCTTAGAGATAGGGGTCCCGGCTGAAGCTTTCTTT	CASSLEIGVPAEAFF
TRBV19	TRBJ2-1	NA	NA	TGTGCCAGTAGTATAGATTTGCGTTCTTGGTCCAATGAGCAGTTCTTC	CASSIDLRSWSNEQFF
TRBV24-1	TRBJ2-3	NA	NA	TGTGCCACCAGGGGGGGACGTAAAGGGGGAAACACAGATACGCAGTATTTT	CATRGGRKGGNTDTQYF
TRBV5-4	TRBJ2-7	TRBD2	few	TGTGCCAGCAGCTTGGTAGCGGGGGACTACGAGCAGTACTTC	CASSLVAGDYEQYF
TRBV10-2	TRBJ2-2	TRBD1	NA	TGCGCCAGCAGGCCGGCATGGGGGACAGCGAACACCGGGGAGCTGTTTTTT	CASRPAWGTANTGELFF
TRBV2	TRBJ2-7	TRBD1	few	TGTGCCAGCACTCCGGACAGGGCCTACGAGCAGTACTTC	CASTPDRAYEQYF
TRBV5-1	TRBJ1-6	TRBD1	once	TGCGCCAGCAGCGATGGACAGGGTAATTCACCCCTCCACTTT	CASSDGQGNSPLHF
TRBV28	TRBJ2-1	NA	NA	TGTGCCAGCAGTTCCTCCAGCCCGGGCTCCTACAATGAGCAGTTCTTC	CASSSSSPGSYNEQFF